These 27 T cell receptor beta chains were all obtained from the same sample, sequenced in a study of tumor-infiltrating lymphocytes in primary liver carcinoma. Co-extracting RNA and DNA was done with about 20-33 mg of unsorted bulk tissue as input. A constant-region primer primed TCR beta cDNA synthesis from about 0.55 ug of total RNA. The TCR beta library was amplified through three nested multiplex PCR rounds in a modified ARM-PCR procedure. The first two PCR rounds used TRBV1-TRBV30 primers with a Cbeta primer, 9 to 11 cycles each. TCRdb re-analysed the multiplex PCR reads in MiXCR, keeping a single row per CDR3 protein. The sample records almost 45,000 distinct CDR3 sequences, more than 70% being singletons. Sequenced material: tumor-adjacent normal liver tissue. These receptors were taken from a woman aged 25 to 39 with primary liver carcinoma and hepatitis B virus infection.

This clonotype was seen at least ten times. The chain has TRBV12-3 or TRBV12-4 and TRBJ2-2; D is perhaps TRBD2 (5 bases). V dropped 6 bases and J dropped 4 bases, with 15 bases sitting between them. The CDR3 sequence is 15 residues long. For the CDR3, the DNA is TGTGCCAGCAGCCTTGGAGGACGGGTCACCGGGGAGCTGTTTTTT. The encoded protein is CASSLGGRVTGELFF.

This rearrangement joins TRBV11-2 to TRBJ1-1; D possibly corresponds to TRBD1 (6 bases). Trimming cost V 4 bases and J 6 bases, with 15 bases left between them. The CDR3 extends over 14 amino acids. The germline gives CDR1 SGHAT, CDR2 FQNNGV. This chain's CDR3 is CASSYIGGGAEAFF. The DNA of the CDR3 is TGTGCCAGCAGCTATATAGGGGGGGGGGCTGAAGCTTTCTTT.

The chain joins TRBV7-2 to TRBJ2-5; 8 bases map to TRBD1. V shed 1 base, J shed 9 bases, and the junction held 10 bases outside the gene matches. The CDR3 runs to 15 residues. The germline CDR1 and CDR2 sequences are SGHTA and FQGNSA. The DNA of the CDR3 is TGTGCCAGCAGCTTAGGTCGGCAGGGGGCGGGGTCCCAGTACTTC. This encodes CASSLGRQGAGSQYF. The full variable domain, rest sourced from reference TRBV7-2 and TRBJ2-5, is GAGVSQSPSNKVTEKGKDVELRCDPISGHTALYWYRQSLGQGLEFLIYFQGNSAPDKSGLPSDRFSAERTGGSVSTLTIQRTQQEDSAVYLCASSLGRQGAGSQYFGPGTRLLVL.

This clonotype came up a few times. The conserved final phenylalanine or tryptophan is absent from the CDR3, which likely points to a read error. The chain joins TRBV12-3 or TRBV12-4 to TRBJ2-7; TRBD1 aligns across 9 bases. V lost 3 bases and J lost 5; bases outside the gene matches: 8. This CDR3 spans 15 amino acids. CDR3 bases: TGTGCCAGCAGTTTTCGGGGACAGGGTAATCACGAGCAGTACTTA. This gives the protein CASSFRGQGNHEQYL.

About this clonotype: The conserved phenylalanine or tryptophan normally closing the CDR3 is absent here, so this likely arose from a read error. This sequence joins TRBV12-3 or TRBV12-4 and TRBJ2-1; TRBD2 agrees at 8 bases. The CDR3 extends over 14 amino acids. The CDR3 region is CTSSLVAGYNEQFY. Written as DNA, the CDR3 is TGTACCAGCAGTTTAGTAGCGGGGTACAATGAGCAGTTCTAC.

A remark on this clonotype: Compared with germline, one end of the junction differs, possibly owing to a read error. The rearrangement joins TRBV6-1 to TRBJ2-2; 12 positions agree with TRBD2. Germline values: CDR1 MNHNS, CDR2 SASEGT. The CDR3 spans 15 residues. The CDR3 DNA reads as TGTGCCAGCTGTGAACTAGCGGGAGGCACCGGGGACCCGTTTTTT. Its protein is CASCELAGGTGDPFF.

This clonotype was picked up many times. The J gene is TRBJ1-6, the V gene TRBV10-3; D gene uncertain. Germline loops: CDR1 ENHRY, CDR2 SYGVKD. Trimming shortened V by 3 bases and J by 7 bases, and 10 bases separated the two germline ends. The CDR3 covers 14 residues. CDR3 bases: TGTGCCATCAGTGAACAACCGGGGAATTCACCCCTCCACTTT. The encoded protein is CAISEQPGNSPLHF.

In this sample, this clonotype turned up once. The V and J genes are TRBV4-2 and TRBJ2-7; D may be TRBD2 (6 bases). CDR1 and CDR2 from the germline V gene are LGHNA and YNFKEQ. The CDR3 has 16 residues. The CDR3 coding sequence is TGTGCTAACTGCCAAGAAAATGTAGCGGCGTCCTACGAGCAGTACTTC. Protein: CANCQENVAASYEQYF.

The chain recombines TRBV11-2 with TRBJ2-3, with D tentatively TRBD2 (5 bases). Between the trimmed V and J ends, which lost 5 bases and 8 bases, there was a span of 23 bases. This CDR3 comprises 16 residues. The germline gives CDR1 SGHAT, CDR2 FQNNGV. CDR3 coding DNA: TGTGCCAGCAGCCCGAGGGAGACGTTGAGCATAGGTACGCAGTATTTT. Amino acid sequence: CASSPRETLSIGTQYF.

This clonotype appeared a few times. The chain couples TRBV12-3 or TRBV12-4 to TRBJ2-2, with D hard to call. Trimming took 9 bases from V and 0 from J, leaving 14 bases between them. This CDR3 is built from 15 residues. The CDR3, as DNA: TGTGCCAGTCTGGGGTGGGATACGAACACCGGGGAGCTGTTTTTT. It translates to CASLGWDTNTGELFF.

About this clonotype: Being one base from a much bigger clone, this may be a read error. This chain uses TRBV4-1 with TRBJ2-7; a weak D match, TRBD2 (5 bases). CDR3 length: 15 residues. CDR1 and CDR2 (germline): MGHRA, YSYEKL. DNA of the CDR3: TGCACCAGCAGCCAAGATAGGTCGGGGTCCTACGAGCAGCACTTC. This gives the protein CTSSQDRSGSYEQHF.

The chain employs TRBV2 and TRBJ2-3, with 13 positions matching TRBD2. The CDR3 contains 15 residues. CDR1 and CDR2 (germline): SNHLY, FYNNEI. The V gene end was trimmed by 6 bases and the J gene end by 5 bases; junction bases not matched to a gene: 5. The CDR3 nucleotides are TGTGCCAGCAGCCGCCGACTAGCGGGAGGAGATACGCAGTATTTT. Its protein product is CASSRRLAGGDTQYF.

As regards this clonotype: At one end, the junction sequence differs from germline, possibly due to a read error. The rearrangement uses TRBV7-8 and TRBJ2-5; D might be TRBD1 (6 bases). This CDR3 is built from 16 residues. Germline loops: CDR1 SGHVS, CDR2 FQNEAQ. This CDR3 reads CASSCLDSGPVKTHYF. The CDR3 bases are TGTGCTAGCAGCTGTTTGGACAGTGGGCCCGTCAAGACCCATTACTTC.

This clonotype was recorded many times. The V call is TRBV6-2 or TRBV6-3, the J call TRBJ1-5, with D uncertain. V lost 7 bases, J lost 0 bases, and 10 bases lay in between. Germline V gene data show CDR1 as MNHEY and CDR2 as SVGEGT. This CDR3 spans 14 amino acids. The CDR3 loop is CASTHLNSNQPQHF. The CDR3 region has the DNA TGTGCCAGCACCCACTTGAATAGCAATCAGCCCCAGCATTTT.

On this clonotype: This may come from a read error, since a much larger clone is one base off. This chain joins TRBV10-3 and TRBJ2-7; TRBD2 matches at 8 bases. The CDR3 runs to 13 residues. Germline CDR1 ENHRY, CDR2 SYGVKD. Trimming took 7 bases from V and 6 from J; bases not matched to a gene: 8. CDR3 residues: CAIKPAGVGEQYF. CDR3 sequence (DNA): TGTGCCATCAAACCAGCGGGAGTAGGCGAGCAGTACTTC.

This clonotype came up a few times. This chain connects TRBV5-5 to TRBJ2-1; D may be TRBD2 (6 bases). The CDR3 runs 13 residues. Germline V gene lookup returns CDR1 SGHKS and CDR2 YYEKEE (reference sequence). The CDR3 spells CTSSLRLINEQFF. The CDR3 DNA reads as TGTACTAGCAGCTTAAGGTTGATTAATGAGCAGTTCTTC. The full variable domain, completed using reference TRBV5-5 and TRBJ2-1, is DAGVTQSPTHLIKTRGQQVTLRCSPISGHKSVSWYQQVLGQGPQFIFQYYEKEERGRGNFPDRFSARQFPNYSSELNVNALLLGDSALYLCTSSLRLINEQFFGPGTRLTVL.

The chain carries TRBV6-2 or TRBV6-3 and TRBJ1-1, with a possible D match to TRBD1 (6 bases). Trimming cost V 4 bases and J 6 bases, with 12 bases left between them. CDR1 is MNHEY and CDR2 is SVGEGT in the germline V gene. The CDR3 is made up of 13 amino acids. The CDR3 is CASSLGQKAEAFF. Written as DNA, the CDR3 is TGTGCCAGCAGTTTAGGACAGAAGGCTGAAGCTTTCTTT.

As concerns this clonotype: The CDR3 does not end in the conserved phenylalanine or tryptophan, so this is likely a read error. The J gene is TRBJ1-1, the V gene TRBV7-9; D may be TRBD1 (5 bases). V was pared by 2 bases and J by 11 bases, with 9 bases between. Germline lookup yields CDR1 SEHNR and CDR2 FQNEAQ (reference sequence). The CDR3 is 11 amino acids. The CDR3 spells CASSLSRAAFS. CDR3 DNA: TGTGCCAGCAGCTTAAGCAGGGCGGCTTTCTCT.

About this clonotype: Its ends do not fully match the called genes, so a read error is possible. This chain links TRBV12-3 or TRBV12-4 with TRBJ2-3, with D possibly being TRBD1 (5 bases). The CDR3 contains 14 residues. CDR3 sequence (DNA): TGTGCCAGCAGAACGGGTGGGGCAACAGATACGAAGCATTTT. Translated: CASRTGGATDTKHF.

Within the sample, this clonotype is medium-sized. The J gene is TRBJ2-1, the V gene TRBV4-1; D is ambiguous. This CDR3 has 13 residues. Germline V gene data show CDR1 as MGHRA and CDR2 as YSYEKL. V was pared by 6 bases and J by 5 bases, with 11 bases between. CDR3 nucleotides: TGCGCCAGCAGTTACGACTTCAACAATGAGCAGTTCTTC. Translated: CASSYDFNNEQFF.

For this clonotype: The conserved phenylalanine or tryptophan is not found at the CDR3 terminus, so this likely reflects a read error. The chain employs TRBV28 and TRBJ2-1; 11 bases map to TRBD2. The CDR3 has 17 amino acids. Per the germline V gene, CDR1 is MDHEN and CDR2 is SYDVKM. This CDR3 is CVSSRITSGRINNEQFL. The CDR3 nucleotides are TGTGTCAGCAGCCGGATCACTAGCGGGAGAATTAACAATGAGCAGTTCCTC.

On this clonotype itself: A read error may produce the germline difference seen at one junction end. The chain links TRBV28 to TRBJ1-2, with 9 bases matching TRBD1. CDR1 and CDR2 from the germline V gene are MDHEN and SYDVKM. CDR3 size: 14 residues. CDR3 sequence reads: CASCIPWTGDGYTF. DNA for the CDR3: TGTGCCAGCTGTATCCCTTGGACAGGGGATGGATACACCTTC.

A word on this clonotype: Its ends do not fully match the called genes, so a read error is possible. The CDR3 DNA sequence: TGTACCAGCACTTTGGGTGGTGAGACACAGTACTTC. Its protein is CTSTLGGETQYF. This chain connects TRBV7-8 to TRBJ2-5; D call uncertain. CDR3 length: 12 residues. Germline CDR1 reads SGHVS; CDR2 reads FQNEAQ.

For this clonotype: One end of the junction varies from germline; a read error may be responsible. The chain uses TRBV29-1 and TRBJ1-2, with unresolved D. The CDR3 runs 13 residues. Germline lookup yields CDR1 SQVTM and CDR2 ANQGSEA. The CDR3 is CSVDPGSSYGNTF. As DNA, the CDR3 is TGCAGCGTTGATCCGGGGAGCAGCTATGGCAACACCTTC.

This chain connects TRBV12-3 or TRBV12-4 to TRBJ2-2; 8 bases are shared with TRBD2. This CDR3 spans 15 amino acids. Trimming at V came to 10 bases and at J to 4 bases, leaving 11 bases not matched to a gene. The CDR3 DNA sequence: TGTGCCACTTCACCCGGGAGGGCCAGCACCGGGGAGCTGTTTTTT. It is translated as CATSPGRASTGELFF.

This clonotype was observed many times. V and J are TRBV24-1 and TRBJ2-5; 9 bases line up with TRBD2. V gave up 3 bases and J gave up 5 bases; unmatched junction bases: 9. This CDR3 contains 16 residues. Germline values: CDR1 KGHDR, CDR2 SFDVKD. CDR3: CATSDPIAGVTETQYF. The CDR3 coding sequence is TGTGCCACCAGTGATCCAATAGCGGGAGTCACCGAGACCCAGTACTTC.

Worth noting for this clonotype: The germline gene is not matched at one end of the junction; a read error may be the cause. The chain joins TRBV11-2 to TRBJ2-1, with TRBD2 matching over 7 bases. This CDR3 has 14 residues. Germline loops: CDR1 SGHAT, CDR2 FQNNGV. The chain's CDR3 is CASTLGGTWNEQFF. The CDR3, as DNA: TGTGCCAGCACCCTCGGGGGGACTTGGAATGAGCAGTTTTTC.